This T cell receptor (beta chain) was sequenced in a study of T cells after yellow fever vaccination (dated 2019 in TCRdb). With respect to the entire study: Libraries from fractions with low cell numbers were prepared with the SMART-Seq v4 Ultra Low Input RNA kit. To track T-cell clones before and after primary and booster YFV17D yellow fever vaccination, bulk TCR alpha and beta repertoires were sequenced longitudinally. Two healthy male donors, one aged 18 to 30 and one aged 30 to 40 years, made up the cohort. Bulk PBMC replicates and cell subsets were isolated from blood drawn at multiple timepoints before and after both primary and secondary immunization.

As for this clonotype: It lacks a known antigen. There are no base qualities to consult, and no much larger clone falls within one base.

Sequencing was performed on an Illumina NovaSeq 6000. TCR cDNA was synthesized by 5'RACE template switching, through which a universal primer site and unique molecular identifiers were introduced. Priming for cDNA synthesis came from both the TCR alpha and TCR beta constant segments. Two PCR steps were used to amplify libraries, with sample barcodes and sequencing adapters being added in the second step. Sequencing of the libraries was done on either Illumina HiSeq 2500 (2x100 bp) or NovaSeq (2x150 bp). Concerning the study's data processing: MIGEC handled demultiplexing of reads and collapsing into UMI consensus sequences, while MiXCR performed V(D)J alignment. Clonotypes responding to the vaccine were identified with edgeR on replicate PBMC samples, with the criteria of FDR below 0.01 and a log2 fold change above 5 up to day 15. CD4 or CD8 identity was assigned to each bulk clonotype according to whether the clonotype was present at higher abundance in the sequenced CD4 repertoire or the sequenced CD8 repertoire. TCRdb reanalyzed the raw reads on its own, using fastp at Q25 for trimming and MiXCR for clone calling, and kept in-frame beta chains. Under each unique CDR3 protein, matching rows form one entry showing the most common genes and DNA. The V and J calls, along with clone size, are taken from TCRdb and not from the paper's own processing. The sample yields some 340,000 distinct CDR3 sequences; roughly a tenth were counted once. Less than 3.5% of the sample is held by the ten biggest clonotypes.

Overall study outcomes, separate from this receptor: Compared with the primary T-cell response, the secondary T-cell response was weaker but faster, peaking on day 5 rather than day 15. After the booster, most clones that had expanded after primary vaccination were detected again (approximately 95% of CD4 and around nine tenths of CD8), suggesting broad maintenance of memory. A small share of clonotypes was detected in both CD4 and CD8 compartments, with the overlap likely arising from convergent recombination. Because abundant contaminating clonotypes from the bulk population could be contained in FACS-sorted repertoires, computational filtering was required. The study included only a couple of donors, which limits how far the findings can be generalized.

The treatment or condition label, as the study defines it: live attenuated yellow fever vaccine strain. A standard Ficoll-Paque protocol was used to isolate PBMCs from peripheral blood. Dynabeads CD4 and CD8 positive selection kits were used to isolate CD4 and CD8 T-cell fractions. TriZol was used to extract RNA from bulk PBMCs, CD4 and CD8 fractions, and dextramer-positive and dextramer-negative fractions. Based on the germline V gene, the CDR1 and CDR2 sequences are MNHEY and SVGAGI. Including cysteine and phenylalanine, the CDR3 has 14 amino acids. Only CDR3 DNA is held: 42 bases, read in frame from base 1. From V the trimming removes 2 bases and from J it removes 1 base, while the gene matches leave 0 bases of the junction unaccounted for.

This clonotype was sampled from a man aged 18 to 30 who received the YFV17D yellow fever vaccine. The V gene is TRBV6-5 and the J gene is TRBJ2-3, and 7 junctional nucleotides match TRBD1. This sample comprised CD4+ T cells sorted from PBMCs, obtained 45 days after the yellow fever booster vaccination. The CDR3: CASSYRGRTDTQYF. In nucleotide form, the sequence is TGTGCCAGCAGTTACAGGGGGCGCACAGATACGCAGTATTTT.